This TCR beta chain came from a study of post-analysis software for immune sequencing data. Carried by the TCR beta cDNA libraries were unique molecular identifiers. From the PCR reads, TCRdb called clonotypes with MiXCR, one entry per CDR3 protein. This table holds approximately 630,000 distinct CDR3 sequences, 59% found once. On this clonotype itself: Its matching antigen is unknown.

Losses at the gene ends were 6 bases for V and 8 bases for J; bases not matched to a gene: 4. Germline CDR1 and CDR2: SNHLY and FYNNEI. This CDR3 is 15 amino acids long. Study-wide findings and caveats: Pronounced co-clustering by F measure was evident among identically batched samples. Comparison of patients with controls showed 4 to 6 TRBV segments more frequent in patients, TRBV5-6, TRBV5-1 and TRBV20-1 among them.

The sequenced sample was blood. V is TRBV2 and J is TRBJ2-1; 16 nucleotides align to TRBD2. This sequence was found in a girl aged 2-10 years with multiple sclerosis. This CDR3 is CASRGLAGGHDEQFF. For the CDR3, the DNA is TGTGCCAGCAGGGGACTAGCGGGGGGGCACGATGAGCAGTTCTTC.